This TCR beta chain came from a study of metastatic and nonmetastatic thyroid tumors. Study at large: Comparative analysis of repertoires was undertaken across blood and tumor or nodule tissue obtained from malignant and benign thyroid patients.

Findings of the study overall: Across blood and tumor, TCR beta diversity in malignant thyroid tumors was reportedly significantly higher than in benign nodules.

This clone was picked up many times. Its antigen remains unknown. TCRdb redid the clone calls on the PCR reads using MiXCR. The sample has over 20,000 clones, approximately 12% seen once. No treatment had been given to any patient before thyroid surgery. V trimming: 3 bases; J trimming: 5 bases; junction bases outside the gene matches: 1. The CDR3 runs 15 residues. Germline CDR1 is MNHNS and CDR2 is SASEGT. The genes are TRBV6-1 and TRBJ1-6; 10 bases are shared with TRBD1. The sequence was collected from a female donor with papillary thyroid cancer or a benign thyroid nodule (not recorded which). Some clones in this sample may be carry-over from other donors' samples. The sample was blood. The DNA for the CDR3 is TGTGCCAGCAGTGAGACAGGGGGCAATAATTCACCCCTCCACTTT. It encodes CASSETGGNNSPLHF.